The sequence of this T cell receptor beta chain was determined in a study of T cell clonality in common variable immunodeficiency. Overall study findings and caveats: TCRbeta clonality was increased in CVID versus healthy controls.

Only a few counts were recorded for this clone. Its antigen is unidentified. Sequencing ends 3 residues short of the CDR3 end; the germline J gene provides the rest. Sequencing input was equivalent genomic DNA from CVID and controls. Libraries were prepared by immunoSEQ multiplex PCR; TCRdb keeps only in-frame clonotypes and omits some of them. The sample is made up of about 52,000 clones, none counted only once. The CDR3 consists of 16 residues. The germline V gene has CDR1 LNHDA and CDR2 SQIVND (reference sequence). J gave up 4 bases and V 5 bases, and 8 bases lay outside the gene matches. Sequencing was done on a sample of peripheral blood mononuclear cells. The origin of this receptor is a person between 18 and 69 years old in good health. The chain uses TRBV19 and TRBJ1-2, with 12 positions matching TRBD1. The CDR3 loop reads CASSDTGTGGTYGYTF. CDR3 bases read: TGTGCCAGTAGTGACACCGGGACAGGGGGCACCTATGGC.